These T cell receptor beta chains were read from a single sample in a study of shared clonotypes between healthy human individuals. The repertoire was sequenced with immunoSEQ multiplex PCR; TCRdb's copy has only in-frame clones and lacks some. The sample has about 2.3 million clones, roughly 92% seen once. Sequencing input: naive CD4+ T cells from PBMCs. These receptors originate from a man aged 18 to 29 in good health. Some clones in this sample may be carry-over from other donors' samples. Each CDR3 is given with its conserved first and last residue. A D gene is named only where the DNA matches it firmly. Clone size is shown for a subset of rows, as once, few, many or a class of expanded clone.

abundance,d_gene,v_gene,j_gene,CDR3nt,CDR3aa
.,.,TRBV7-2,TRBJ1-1,TGTGCCAGCAGCTTAAAAGTTTTCACTGAAGCTTTCTTT,CASSLKVFTEAFF
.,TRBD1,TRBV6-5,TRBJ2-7,TGTGCCAGCAGGGGAGACAGGGGCGAGCAGTACTTC,CASRGDRGEQYF
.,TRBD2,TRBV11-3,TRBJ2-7,TGTGCCAGCAGCCTCGGACTAGCGGGAGGCGAGCAGTACTTC,CASSLGLAGGEQYF
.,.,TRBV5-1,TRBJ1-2,TGCGCCAGCAGCGCGAGGCCCTGGACCGGCTATGGCTACACCTTC,CASSARPWTGYGYTF
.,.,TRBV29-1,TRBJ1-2,TGCAGCGTTGTTTCCGGGCGCTATGGCTACACCTTC,CSVVSGRYGYTF
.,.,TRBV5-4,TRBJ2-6,TGTGCCAGCAGCTTGGGCGGACGACGTTCTGGGGCCAACGTCCTGACTTTC,CASSLGGRRSGANVLTF
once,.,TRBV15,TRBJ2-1,TGTGCCACCAGCACTAGGAATGAGCAGTTCTTC,CATSTRNEQFF
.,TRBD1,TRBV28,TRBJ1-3,TGTGCCAGTACAGGGACAGTTGGAAACACCATATATTTT,CASTGTVGNTIYF
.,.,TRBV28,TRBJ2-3,TGTGCCAGCAGTGGCGGCAGCATCAGGGATACGCAGTATTTT,CASSGGSIRDTQYF
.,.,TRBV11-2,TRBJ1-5,TGTGCCAGCAGACCGGGACCGTATCTTTATAGCAATCAGCCCCAGCATTTT,CASRPGPYLYSNQPQHF
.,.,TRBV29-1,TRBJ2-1,TGCAGCGTTACCCCCTCATGGCGGGGCATGTCTTTCCATGAGCAGTTCTTC,CSVTPSWRGMSFHEQFF
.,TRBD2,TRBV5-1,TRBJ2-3,TGCGCCAGCAGCTTGGCAGGGACTAGCGGGGATACGCAGTATTTT,CASSLAGTSGDTQYF
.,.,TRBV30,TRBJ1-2,TGTGCCTGGAGATCGGTCGGGTATGGCTACACCTTC,CAWRSVGYGYTF
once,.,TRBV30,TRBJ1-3,TGTGCCTGGAGTCCTGGGGACTCTGGAAACACCATATATTTT,CAWSPGDSGNTIYF
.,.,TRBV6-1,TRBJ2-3,TGTGCCAGCAGTGACAGGGGCGGCACAGATACGCAGTATTTT,CASSDRGGTDTQYF
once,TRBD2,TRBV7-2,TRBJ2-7,TGTGCCAGCAGCCAAGCGGGGACCTATCCGGAGCAGTACTTC,CASSQAGTYPEQYF
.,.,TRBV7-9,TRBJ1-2,TGTGCCAGCAGCTCCCAGACTGTGGGCTACACCTTC,CASSSQTVGYTF
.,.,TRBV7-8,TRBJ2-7,TGTGCCAGCAGCGCCCAGTCCTACGAGCAGTACTTC,CASSAQSYEQYF
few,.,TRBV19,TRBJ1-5,TGTGCCAGTAGTATCTCCAGTCCTCAGCCCCAGCATTTT,CASSISSPQPQHF
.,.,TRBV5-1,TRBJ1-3,TGCGCCAGCAGCTTCTGGGCCGACTTAAACTCTGGAAACACCATATATTTT,CASSFWADLNSGNTIYF
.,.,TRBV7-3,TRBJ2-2,TGTGCCAGCAGCCCCGTTCACTACCCCACCGGGGAGCTGTTTTTT,CASSPVHYPTGELFF
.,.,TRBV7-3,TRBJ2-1,TGTGCCAGCAGCCTCGGGGTGGGAGAGTCCTACAATGAGCAGTTCTTC,CASSLGVGESYNEQFF
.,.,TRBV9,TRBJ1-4,TGTGCCAGCAGCGCGGGGACGCAAAATGAAAAACTGTTTTTT,CASSAGTQNEKLFF
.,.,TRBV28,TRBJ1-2,TGTGCCAGCAAGGACAGCCAGGGTGGCTACACCTTC,CASKDSQGGYTF
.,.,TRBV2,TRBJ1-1,TGTGCCAGCAGTGAAGCGTCCGGGGAGGCAAGTGCTTTCTTT,CASSEASGEASAFF
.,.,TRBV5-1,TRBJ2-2,TGCGCCAGCAGCTTTAACAGGGTCACCGGGGAGCTGTTTTTT,CASSFNRVTGELFF
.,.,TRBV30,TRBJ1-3,TGTGCCTGGGCCAGGGTCCCTGGGGGAAACACCATATATTTT,CAWARVPGGNTIYF
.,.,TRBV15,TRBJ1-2,TGTGCCACCAGCAGACCTCTAGGGGGTCCCCATAACTATGGCTACACCTTC,CATSRPLGGPHNYGYTF
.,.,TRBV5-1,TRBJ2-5,TGCGCCAGCAGCCCTGGTGACCTTCTTATGCCGGAGACCCAGTACTTC,CASSPGDLLMPETQYF
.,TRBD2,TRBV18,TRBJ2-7,TGTGCCAGCTCGTCCTGGGGAGGGAGCTCCTACGAGCAGTACTTC,CASSSWGGSSYEQYF
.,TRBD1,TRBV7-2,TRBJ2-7,TGTGCCAGCAGCTTAGGAGGGGGCAGACAAGACGAGCAGTACTTC,CASSLGGGRQDEQYF
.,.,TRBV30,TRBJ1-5,TGTGCCTGGAGTGTAATGGGGAGTAGCAATCAGCCCCAGCATTTT,CAWSVMGSSNQPQHF
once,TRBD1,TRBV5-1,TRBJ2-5,TGCGCCAGCAGCCTGGGGGCGACAGGGCAAGAGACCCAGTACTTC,CASSLGATGQETQYF
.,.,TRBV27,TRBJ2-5,TGTGCCAGCAGTTCGAGAGGGGTGGAGACCCAGTACTTC,CASSSRGVETQYF
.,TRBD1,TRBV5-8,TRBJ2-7,TGTGCCAGCAGCCCGCCGGGACAGGGCACCTACGAGCAGTACTTC,CASSPPGQGTYEQYF
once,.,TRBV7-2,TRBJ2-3,TGTGCCAGCAGCTTAGAAGTTCTGTATGGAACAGATACGCAGTATTTT,CASSLEVLYGTDTQYF
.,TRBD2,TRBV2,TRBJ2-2,TGTGCCAGCAGCCTGACTAGCGGGAACACCGGGGAGCTGTTTTTT,CASSLTSGNTGELFF
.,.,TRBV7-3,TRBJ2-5,TGTGCCAGCAGCTTGTTAGGAGAGACCCAGTACTTC,CASSLLGETQYF
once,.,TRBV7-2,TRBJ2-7,TGTGCCAGCAGCTTAGGGCGGTTCTACGAGCAGTACTTC,CASSLGRFYEQYF
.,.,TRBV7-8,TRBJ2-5,TGTGCCAGCAGCCCGATCAGGATTCGGACAATAGGGACCCAGTACTTC,CASSPIRIRTIGTQYF
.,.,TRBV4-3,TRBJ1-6,TGCGCCAGCAGCCAAGAGGGGGACTCGAATTCACCCCTCCACTTT,CASSQEGDSNSPLHF
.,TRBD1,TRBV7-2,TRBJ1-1,TGTGCCAGCAGCTTAGGGACAGGACGAGTCCGTGGTGTGAACACTGAAGCTTTCTTT,CASSLGTGRVRGVNTEAFF
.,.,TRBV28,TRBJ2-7,TGTGCCAGCAGTCCTAGGGGGGGGATTTCCTACGAGCAGTACTTC,CASSPRGGISYEQYF
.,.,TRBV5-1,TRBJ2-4,TGCGCCAGCAGCTTGGGTCCAGGGGAGGACATTCAGTACTTC,CASSLGPGEDIQYF
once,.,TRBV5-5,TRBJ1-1,TGTGCCAGCAGCTTTGGGTCCGCCGAGACAGAAGCTTTCTTT,CASSFGSAETEAFF
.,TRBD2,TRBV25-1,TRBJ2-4,TGTGCCAGCAGTGAATTCAATCGCGGGGGGCAAAACATTCAGTACTTC,CASSEFNRGGQNIQYF
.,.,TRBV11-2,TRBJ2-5,TGTGCCAGCAGCTTATTTAGACTCCAAGAGACCCAGTACTTC,CASSLFRLQETQYF
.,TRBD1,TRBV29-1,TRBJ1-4,TGCAGCGTTGAAGTACCACCGGGACAGGGACCCGAAAAACTGTTTTTT,CSVEVPPGQGPEKLFF
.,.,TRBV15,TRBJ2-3,TGTGCCACCAGCAGAGACCACCCAGATACGCAGTATTTT,CATSRDHPDTQYF
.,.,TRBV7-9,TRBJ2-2,TGTGCCAGCAGCCATAATTCGTTACACACAGGAGGGGAGCTGTTTTTT,CASSHNSLHTGGELFF
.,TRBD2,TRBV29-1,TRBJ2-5,TGCAGCGTTGAGCGCGGGAGCTTGGAGACCCAGTACTTC,CSVERGSLETQYF
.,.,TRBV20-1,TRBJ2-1,TGCAGTGCCCTCAGGGCTCCGCAGCAGTTCTTC,CSALRAPQQFF
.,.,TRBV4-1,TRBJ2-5,TGCGCCAGCAGCAACGGCAGGCGACAGACGGAGACCCAGTACTTC,CASSNGRRQTETQYF
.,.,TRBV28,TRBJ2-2,TGTGCCAGCAGTTTAATGAGGGTGAGCACCGGGGAGCTGTTTTTT,CASSLMRVSTGELFF
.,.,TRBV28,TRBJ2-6,TGTGCCAGCAGGCACAACCTCGGTACCGATGCTGGGGCCAACGTCCTGACTTTC,CASRHNLGTDAGANVLTF
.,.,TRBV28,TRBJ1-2,TGTGCCAGCTCCATACAGGGTAACGGCTACACCTTC,CASSIQGNGYTF
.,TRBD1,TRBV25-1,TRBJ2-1,TGTGCCAGCAGTGATACGTTCCTTGGACAGGGCTACAATGAGCAGTTCTTC,CASSDTFLGQGYNEQFF
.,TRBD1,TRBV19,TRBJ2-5,TGTGCCAGTAGTACGGGACAGGGCCCAAGATTGACCCAGTACTTC,CASSTGQGPRLTQYF
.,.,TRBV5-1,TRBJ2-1,TGCGCCAGCAGCTTGGTTGGACATCAGCCGCGCAATGAGCAGTTCTTC,CASSLVGHQPRNEQFF